This T cell receptor beta chain is drawn from a study of T-cell memory formation after mild COVID-19. Study overall: TCR clusters mostly belonged to single donors. Findings of the study overall: Among clones peaking at day 37 in the second wave, SARS-CoV-2 specificity remained unconfirmed. Contracting clones localized mainly to CM and EM when CD4+ and mainly to EMRA when CD8+. Cross-reactive memory appears to have joined, as suggested by some responding clones showing up in pre-infection memory.

TCRdb analysed the 5' RACE reads with MiXCR anew, one entry per CDR3 protein. The sample holds fewer than 70,000 distinct CDR3 sequences, more than 9% seen once. At least ten counts were recorded for this clonotype. Its antigen is unknown. This CDR3 has 13 amino acids. Germline lookup yields CDR1 SGHDT and CDR2 YYEEEE. The V gene lost 6 bases and the J gene lost 8 bases, with 15 bases spanning the gap. The chain recombines TRBV5-6 with TRBJ2-1, with D perhaps TRBD2 (5 bases). Specimen: PBMCs or a T cell subset sorted from them (not recorded which). The TCR originated in a man between 18 and 29 years old who had mild COVID-19 (a few samples of this study predate the infection). Cell type and time point are not known. The CDR3 coding sequence is TGTGCCAGCACTGTGTGGAGGTGGGATGAGCAGTTCTTC. Amino acid sequence: CASTVWRWDEQFF.